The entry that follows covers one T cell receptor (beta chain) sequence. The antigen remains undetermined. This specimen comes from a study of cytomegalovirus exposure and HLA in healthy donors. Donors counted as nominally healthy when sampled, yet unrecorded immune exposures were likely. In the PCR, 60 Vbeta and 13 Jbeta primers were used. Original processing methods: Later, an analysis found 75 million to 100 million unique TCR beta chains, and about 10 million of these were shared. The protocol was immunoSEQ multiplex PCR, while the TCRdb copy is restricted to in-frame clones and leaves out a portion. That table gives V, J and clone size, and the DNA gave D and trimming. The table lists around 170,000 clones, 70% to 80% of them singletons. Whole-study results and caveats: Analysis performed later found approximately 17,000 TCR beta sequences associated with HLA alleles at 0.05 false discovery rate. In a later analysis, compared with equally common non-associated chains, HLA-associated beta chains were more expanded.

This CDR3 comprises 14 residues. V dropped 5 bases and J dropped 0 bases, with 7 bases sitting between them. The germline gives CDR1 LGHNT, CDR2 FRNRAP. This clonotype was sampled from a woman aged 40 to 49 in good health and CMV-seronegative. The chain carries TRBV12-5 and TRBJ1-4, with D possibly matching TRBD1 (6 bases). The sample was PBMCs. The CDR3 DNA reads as TGTGCTAGTGGTACAGGGTCAACTAATGAAAAACTGTTTTTT. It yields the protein CASGTGSTNEKLFF.